This paragraph reports one T cell receptor (beta chain). The data stem from a study of Ad26.COV2.S vaccination and SARS-CoV-2 variants. About the research overall: As a participant in COV1001, the donor was in the Ad26.COV2.S trial arm.

Data came from immunoSEQ multiplex PCR; TCRdb stores just in-frame clones and leaves some out. The repertoire includes some 390,000 clones, approximately 90% of them detected once, and 1.5% to 2% sits in the top ten. The CDR3 has 16 amino acids. Between the trimmed V and J ends, which lost 6 bases and 0 bases, there was a span of 15 bases. Germline values: CDR1 MDHEN, CDR2 SYDVKM. Treatment in this sample: around 19 received Ad26.COV2.S at low or high dose, single or two shots; several received placebo; per-sample allocation not given. Collection of samples fell on day 63 after the first vaccine or placebo injection. Whoever gave the sample was an adult aged 18-55 years in Boston.

This TCR was sampled from a person between 18 and 60 years old who received the Ad26.COV2.S COVID-19 vaccine or a placebo. The chain has TRBV28 and TRBJ1-3; no clear D gene. Sample: peripheral blood, taken in a trial of Ad26.COV2.S vaccine versus placebo. The CDR3 sequence is CASRSYGRLSGNTIYF. The CDR3 DNA follows: TGTGCCAGCAGGTCGTACGGGCGACTCTCTGGAAACACCATATATTTT.